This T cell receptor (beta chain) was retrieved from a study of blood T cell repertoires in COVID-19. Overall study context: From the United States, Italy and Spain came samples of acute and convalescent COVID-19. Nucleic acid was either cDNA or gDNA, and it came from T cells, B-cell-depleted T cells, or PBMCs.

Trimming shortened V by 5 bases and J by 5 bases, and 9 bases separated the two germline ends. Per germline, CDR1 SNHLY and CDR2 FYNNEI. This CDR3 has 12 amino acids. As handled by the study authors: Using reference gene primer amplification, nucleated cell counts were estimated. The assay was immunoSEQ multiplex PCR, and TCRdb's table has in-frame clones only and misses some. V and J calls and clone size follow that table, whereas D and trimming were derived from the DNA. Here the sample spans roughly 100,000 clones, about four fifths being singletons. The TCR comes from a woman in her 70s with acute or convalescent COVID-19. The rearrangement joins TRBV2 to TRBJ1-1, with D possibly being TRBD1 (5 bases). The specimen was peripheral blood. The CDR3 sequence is CASSLRDTEAFF. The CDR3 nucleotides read TGTGCCAGCAGTCTCAGGGATACTGAAGCTTTCTTT.